Sequencing of this TCR beta chain was carried out in a study of T cell responses to AZD1222 COVID-19 vaccine. General study points: Regions left unmutated in variants are reportedly the target of nearly half of spike-specific TCRs.

Libraries were prepared by immunoSEQ multiplex PCR; TCRdb keeps only in-frame clonotypes and omits some of them. The sample has some 98,000 clones, roughly 84% seen once. Notes on this clone: Its antigen is still unknown.

This specimen was peripheral blood, taken 28 days after the second AZD1222 dose. The clonotype was recovered from an adult who received the AZD1222 COVID-19 vaccine.

DNA of the CDR3: TGTGCCAGCAGGAGGGACAGGCAAAACATTCAGTACTTC. Protein sequence: CASRRDRQNIQYF. The rearrangement joins TRBV25-1 to TRBJ2-4; 8 nucleotides match TRBD1. This CDR3 region has 13 residues. In germline, CDR1 is MGHDK, CDR2 SYGVNS. The trim removed 6 bases at V and 5 bases at J, leaving 3 bases unmatched.